The entry below gives a single TCR beta chain sequence along with its context. The data are from a study of cytomegalovirus exposure and HLA in healthy donors. The PCR employed 60 Vbeta primers together with 13 Jbeta primers. TCRdb keeps only in-frame clones here, not all; method: immunoSEQ multiplex PCR. This repertoire shows approximately 150,000 clones, around 78% found once; its top ten account for about 1.5%. This CDR3 contains 12 residues. Germline V gene data show CDR1 as MDHEN and CDR2 as SYDVKM. V shed 5 bases and J shed 4 bases, with 8 bases lying between them. The sample consisted of PBMCs. The receptor comes from a woman younger than 30 in good health and CMV-seronegative. The rearrangement joins TRBV28 to TRBJ1-2; no clear D. The CDR3 loop reads CASSTAGYGYTF. CDR3 bases: TGTGCCAGCAGTACGGCGGGCTATGGCTACACCTTC.